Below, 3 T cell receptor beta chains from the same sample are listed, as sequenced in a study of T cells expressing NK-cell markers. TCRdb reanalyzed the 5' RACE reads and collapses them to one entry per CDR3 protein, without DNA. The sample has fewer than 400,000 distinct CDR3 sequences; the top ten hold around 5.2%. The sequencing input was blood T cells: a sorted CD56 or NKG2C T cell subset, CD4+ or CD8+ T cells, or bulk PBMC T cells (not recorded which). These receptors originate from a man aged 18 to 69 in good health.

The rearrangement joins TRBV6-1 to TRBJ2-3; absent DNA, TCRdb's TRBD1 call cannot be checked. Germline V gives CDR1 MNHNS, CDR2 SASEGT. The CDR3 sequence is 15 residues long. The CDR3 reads CASIQWGQGADTQYF.

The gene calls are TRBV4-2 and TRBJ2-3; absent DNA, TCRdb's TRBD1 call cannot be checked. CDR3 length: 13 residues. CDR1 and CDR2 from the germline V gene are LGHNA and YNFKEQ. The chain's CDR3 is CASSQESARREYF.

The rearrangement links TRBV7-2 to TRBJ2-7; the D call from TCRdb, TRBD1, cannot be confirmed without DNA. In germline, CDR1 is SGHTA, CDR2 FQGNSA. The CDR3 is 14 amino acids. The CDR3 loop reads CASSLVGQTYEQYF.